These T cell receptor beta chains were read from a single sample in a study of shared clonotypes between healthy human individuals. This table comes from immunoSEQ multiplex PCR, and its TCRdb copy is limited to in-frame clones, with some not included. The sample lists some 1 million clones, about 75% occurring once. Sequencing used memory CD4+ T cells sorted from blood. These receptors originate from a man between 18 and 35 years old in good health. Both conserved end residues are part of each CDR3. Fields, in order: clone size, V gene, CDR3 protein. Expanded clones are given a class, and other clones once, few, many or no size at all.

abundance: .; v_gene: TRBV6-1; CDR3aa: CASRVTAYEQYF
abundance: few; v_gene: TRBV27; CDR3aa: CASRPPTGSGNSPLHF
abundance: .; v_gene: TRBV5-5; CDR3aa: CASSTWTGGQETQYF
abundance: .; v_gene: TRBV18; CDR3aa: CASSPPNDEQFF
abundance: .; v_gene: TRBV7-9; CDR3aa: CASSLGQGNEQFF
abundance: .; v_gene: TRBV11-2; CDR3aa: CASRNKGQGGPGNTIYF
abundance: .; v_gene: TRBV2; CDR3aa: CASSYAGTADGYTF
abundance: few; v_gene: TRBV4-1; CDR3aa: CASSRGENPSQETQYF
abundance: few; v_gene: TRBV6-5; CDR3aa: CASSLTGRAGEQYF
abundance: .; v_gene: TRBV5-7; CDR3aa: CASSHGTGIFAQETQYF
abundance: .; v_gene: TRBV19; CDR3aa: CASSPGISYEQYF
abundance: .; v_gene: TRBV9; CDR3aa: CASSENSLSGNTIYF
abundance: .; v_gene: TRBV7-9; CDR3aa: CASSLPFRTGGIVNEQFF
abundance: .; v_gene: TRBV21-1; CDR3aa: CASTLRNSLAYEQYF
abundance: .; v_gene: TRBV5-6; CDR3aa: CASSLWGEQFF
abundance: once; v_gene: TRBV7-2; CDR3aa: CASSSGLAGEEQYF
abundance: many; v_gene: TRBV27; CDR3aa: CASSPGGGHLRTDTQYF
abundance: .; v_gene: TRBV5-1; CDR3aa: CASSNYGTGYEQYF
abundance: .; v_gene: TRBV9; CDR3aa: CASSVGAGHETDTQYF
abundance: .; v_gene: TRBV7-2; CDR3aa: CASSRGQVAYEQYF
abundance: .; v_gene: TRBV7-2; CDR3aa: CASSRGGSYEQYF
abundance: .; v_gene: TRBV18; CDR3aa: CASSPKGTGAYNEQFF
abundance: .; v_gene: TRBV5-1; CDR3aa: CASSWLSGTSYGELFF
abundance: .; v_gene: TRBV28; CDR3aa: CATRTTGAGGYTF
abundance: .; v_gene: TRBV28; CDR3aa: CASSFSGSYEQYF
abundance: .; v_gene: TRBV29-1; CDR3aa: CSVEGGTGGNYGYTF
abundance: .; v_gene: TRBV21-1; CDR3aa: CASSKKGSGLADEQFF
abundance: once; v_gene: TRBV18; CDR3aa: CASSIGTGSGNTIYF
abundance: once; v_gene: TRBV30; CDR3aa: CAWQRTLGTGELFF
abundance: .; v_gene: TRBV30; CDR3aa: CAWSLMHSSYEQYF
abundance: .; v_gene: TRBV6-5; CDR3aa: CASSYSPWGHEQYF
abundance: .; v_gene: TRBV28; CDR3aa: CASSLLAGGVETQYF
abundance: once; v_gene: TRBV5-1; CDR3aa: CASSLEGQGAETQYF
abundance: .; v_gene: TRBV6-5; CDR3aa: CASSFLGQGGSPLHF
abundance: .; v_gene: TRBV30; CDR3aa: CAWSVTGWGYTF
abundance: many; v_gene: TRBV19; CDR3aa: CASSIAAGENIQYF
abundance: .; v_gene: TRBV6-6; CDR3aa: CASRGGQGAYEQYF
abundance: .; v_gene: TRBV29-1; CDR3aa: CSVVSVARVNTGELFF
abundance: .; v_gene: TRBV23-1; CDR3aa: CASSQGFQGNQETQYF
abundance: .; v_gene: TRBV20-1; CDR3aa: CSAGLLDTQYF
abundance: .; v_gene: TRBV5-1; CDR3aa: CASSLVPNTEAFF
abundance: .; v_gene: TRBV5-1; CDR3aa: CASSSRGFNEQFF
abundance: .; v_gene: TRBV9; CDR3aa: CASSVGQQGGMYEQYF
abundance: .; v_gene: TRBV5-1; CDR3aa: CASSRATETYNSPLHF